This T cell receptor beta chain is drawn from a study of T cells in Graves' hyperthyroidism and ophthalmopathy. Overall study context: The blood sample was taken at first diagnosis, before treatment began. Study observations and caveats: Most clonotypes expanded in the thyroid (above 0.001) were also present in blood.

This clonotype was seen only once. Its target is not known. Researchers amplified the TCR beta CDR3 regions from RNA transcripts. RT-PCR in the first round (using the HTBI primer set) targeted the TCR CDR3. MiXCR, applied by TCRdb to the multiplex PCR reads, yields one record per CDR3 protein. Seen here are about 380,000 distinct CDR3 sequences, about 14% observed once, and the top ten hold roughly 21%. The diagnostic basis comprised clinical symptoms, serum thyroxine and TRAb, thyroid ultrasound and orbital computed tomography. PBMCs stemmed from 10 ml fresh peripheral blood. The CDR3 has 16 residues. Trimming left V 5 bases short and J 0 bases short, with 15 bases between. Germline V gives CDR1 SEHNR, CDR2 FQNEAQ (reference sequence).

This TCR was sampled from a woman aged 25 to 45 with Graves' ophthalmopathy. This chain joins TRBV7-9 and TRBJ2-3; the D call may be TRBD1 or TRBD2 (5 bases each). The specimen sequenced was blood. Here the CDR3 reads CASSLSVRDSTDTQYF. DNA of the CDR3: TGTGCCAGCAGCCTATCCGTGAGGGACAGCACAGATACGCAGTATTTT.